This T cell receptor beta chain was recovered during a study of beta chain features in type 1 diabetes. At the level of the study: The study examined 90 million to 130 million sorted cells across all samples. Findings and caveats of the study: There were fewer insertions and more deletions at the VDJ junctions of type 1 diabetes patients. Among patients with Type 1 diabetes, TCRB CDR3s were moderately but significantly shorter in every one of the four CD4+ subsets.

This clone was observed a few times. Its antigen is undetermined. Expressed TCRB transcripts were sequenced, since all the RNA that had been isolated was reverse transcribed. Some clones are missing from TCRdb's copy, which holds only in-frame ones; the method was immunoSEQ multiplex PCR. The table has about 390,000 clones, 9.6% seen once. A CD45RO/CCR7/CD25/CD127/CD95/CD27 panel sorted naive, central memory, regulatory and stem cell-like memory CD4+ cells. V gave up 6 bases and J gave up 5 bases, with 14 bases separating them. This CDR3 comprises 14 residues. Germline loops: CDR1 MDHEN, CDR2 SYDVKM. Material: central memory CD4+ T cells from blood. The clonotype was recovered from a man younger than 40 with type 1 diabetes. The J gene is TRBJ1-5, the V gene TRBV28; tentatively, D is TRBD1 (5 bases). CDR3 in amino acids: CASRTLSGDQPQHF. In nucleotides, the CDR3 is TGTGCCAGCAGGACTCTTTCGGGGGATCAGCCCCAGCATTTT.